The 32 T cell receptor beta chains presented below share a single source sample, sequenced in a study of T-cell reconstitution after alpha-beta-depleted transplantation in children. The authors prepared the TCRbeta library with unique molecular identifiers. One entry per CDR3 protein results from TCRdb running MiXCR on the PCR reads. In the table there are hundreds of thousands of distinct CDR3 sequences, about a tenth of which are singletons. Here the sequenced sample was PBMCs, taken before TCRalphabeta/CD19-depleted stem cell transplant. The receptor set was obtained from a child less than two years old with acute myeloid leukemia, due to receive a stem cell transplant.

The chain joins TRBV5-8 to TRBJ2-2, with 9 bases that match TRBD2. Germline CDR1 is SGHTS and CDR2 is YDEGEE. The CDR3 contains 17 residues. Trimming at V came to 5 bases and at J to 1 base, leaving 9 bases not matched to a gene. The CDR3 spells CASSPLAAGGNTGELFF. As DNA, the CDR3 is TGTGCCAGCAGTCCCTTAGCAGCGGGAGGGAACACCGGGGAGCTGTTTTTT. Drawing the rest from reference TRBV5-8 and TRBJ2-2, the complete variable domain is EAGVTQSPTHLIKTRGQQATLRCSPISGHTSVYWYQQALGLGLQFLLWYDEGEERNRGNFPPRFSGRQFPNYSSELNVNALELEDSALYLCASSPLAAGGNTGELFFGEGSRLTVL.

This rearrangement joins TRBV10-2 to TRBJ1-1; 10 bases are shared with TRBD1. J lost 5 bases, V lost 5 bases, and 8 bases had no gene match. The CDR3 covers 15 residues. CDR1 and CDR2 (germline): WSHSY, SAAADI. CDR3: CASSRSTGGWTEAFF. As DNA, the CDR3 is TGCGCCAGCAGTCGATCGACAGGGGGCTGGACTGAAGCTTTCTTT.

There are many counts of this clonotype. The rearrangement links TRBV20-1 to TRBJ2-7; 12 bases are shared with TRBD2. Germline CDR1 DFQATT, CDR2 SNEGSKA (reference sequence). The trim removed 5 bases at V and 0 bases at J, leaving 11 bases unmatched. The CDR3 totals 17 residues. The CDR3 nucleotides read TGCAGTGCTTCTAGCGGGAGGGCCTCTCCAGGCTCCTACGAGCAGTACTTC. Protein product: CSASSGRASPGSYEQYF.

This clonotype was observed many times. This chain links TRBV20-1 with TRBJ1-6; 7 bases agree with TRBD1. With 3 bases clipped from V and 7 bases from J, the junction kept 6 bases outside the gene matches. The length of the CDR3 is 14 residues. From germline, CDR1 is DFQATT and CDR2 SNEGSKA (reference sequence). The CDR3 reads CSASPGQINSPLHF. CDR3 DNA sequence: TGCAGTGCTAGTCCGGGACAGATCAATTCACCCCTCCACTTT.

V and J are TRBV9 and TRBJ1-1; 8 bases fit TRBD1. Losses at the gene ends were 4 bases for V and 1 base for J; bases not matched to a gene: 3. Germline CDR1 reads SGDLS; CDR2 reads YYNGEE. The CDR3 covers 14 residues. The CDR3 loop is CASSSGQENTEAFF. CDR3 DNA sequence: TGTGCCAGCAGCTCGGGACAGGAGAACACTGAAGCTTTCTTT.

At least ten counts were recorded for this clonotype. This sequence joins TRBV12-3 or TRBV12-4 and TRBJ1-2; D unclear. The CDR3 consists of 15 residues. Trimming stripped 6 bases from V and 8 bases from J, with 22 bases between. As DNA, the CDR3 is TGTGCCAGCAGAGAAGGACGGAGGACCTTGGGAGGCTACACCTTC. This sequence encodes CASREGRRTLGGYTF.

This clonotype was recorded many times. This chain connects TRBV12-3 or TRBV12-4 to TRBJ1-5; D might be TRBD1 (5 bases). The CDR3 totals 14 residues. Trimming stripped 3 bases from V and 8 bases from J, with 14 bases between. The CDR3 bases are TGTGCCAGCAGTTTCACCCTGGGGGGGGAGCCCCAGCATTTT. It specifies CASSFTLGGEPQHF.

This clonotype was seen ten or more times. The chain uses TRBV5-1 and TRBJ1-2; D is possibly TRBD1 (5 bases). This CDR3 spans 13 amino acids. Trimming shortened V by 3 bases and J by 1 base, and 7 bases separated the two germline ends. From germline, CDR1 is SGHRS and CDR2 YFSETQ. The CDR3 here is CASSSQVNYGYTF. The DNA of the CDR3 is TGCGCCAGCAGCTCACAGGTTAACTATGGCTACACCTTC.

DNA for the CDR3: TGTGCCAGCAGCCAGGCGGGGGTCGAGCAGTTCTTC. Translation gives CASSQAGVEQFF. V usage is TRBV6-6 and J usage is TRBJ2-1; 7 nucleotides match TRBD2. J was trimmed by 10 bases and V by 6 bases; bases with no gene match: 6. The CDR3 runs 12 residues. The V gene's germline CDR1 is MNHNY and CDR2 SVGAGI (reference sequence).

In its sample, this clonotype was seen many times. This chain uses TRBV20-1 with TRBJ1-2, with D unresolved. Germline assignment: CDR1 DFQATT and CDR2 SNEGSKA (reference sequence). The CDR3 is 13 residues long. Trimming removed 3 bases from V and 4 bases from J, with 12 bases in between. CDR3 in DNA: TGCAGTGCTAGTCCCCCCGGAAGCTATGGCTACACCTTC. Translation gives CSASPPGSYGYTF.

The CDR3 region is CASTERSSYNEQFF. The CDR3 DNA follows: TGTGCCAGCACCGAGCGTAGCTCCTACAATGAGCAGTTCTTC. The gene calls are TRBV7-2 and TRBJ2-1, with D unclear. Looked up from germline, CDR1 is SGHTA and CDR2 is FQGNSA. CDR3 size: 14 residues. V shed 7 bases and J shed 0 bases, with 10 bases lying between them.

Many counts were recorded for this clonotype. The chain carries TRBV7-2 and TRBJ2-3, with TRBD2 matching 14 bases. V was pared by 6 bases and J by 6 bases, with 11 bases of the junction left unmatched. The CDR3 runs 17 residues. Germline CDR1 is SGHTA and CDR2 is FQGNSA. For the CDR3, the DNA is TGTGCCAGCAGTTCAGGGACTAGCGGGAGTCTCTCCGATACGCAGTATTTT. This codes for CASSSGTSGSLSDTQYF.

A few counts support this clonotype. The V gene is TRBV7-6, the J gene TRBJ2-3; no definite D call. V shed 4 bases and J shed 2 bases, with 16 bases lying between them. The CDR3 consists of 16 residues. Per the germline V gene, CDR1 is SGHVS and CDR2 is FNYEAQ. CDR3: CASSSNPREHTDTQYF. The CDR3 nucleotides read TGTGCCAGCAGCTCCAACCCAAGGGAACACACAGATACGCAGTATTTT.

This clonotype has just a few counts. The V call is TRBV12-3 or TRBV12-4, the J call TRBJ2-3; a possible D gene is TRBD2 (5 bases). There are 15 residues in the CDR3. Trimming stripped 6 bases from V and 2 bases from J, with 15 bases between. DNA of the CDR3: TGTGCCAGCAGGGCCAGATACGGGGTCACAGATACGCAGTATTTT. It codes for CASRARYGVTDTQYF.

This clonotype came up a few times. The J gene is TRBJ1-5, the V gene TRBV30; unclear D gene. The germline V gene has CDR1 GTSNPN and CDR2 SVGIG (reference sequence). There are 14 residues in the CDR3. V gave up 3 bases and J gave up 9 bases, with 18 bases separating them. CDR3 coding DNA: TGTGCCTGGAGCTTCGGGCAGGTAAATGGGCCCCAGCATTTT. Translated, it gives CAWSFGQVNGPQHF.

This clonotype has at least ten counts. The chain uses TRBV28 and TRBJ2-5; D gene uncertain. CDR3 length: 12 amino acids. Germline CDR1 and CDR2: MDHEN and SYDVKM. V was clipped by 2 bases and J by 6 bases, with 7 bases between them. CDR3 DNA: TGTGCCAGCAGTTTAGGGGTAAAGACCCAGTACTTC. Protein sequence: CASSLGVKTQYF.

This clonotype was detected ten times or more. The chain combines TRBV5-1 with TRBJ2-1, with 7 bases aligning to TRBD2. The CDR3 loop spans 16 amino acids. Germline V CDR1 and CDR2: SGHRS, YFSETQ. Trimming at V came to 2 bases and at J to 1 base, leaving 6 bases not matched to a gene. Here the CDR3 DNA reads TGCGCCAGCAGCTTTTATACGGGAGGTTCCTACAATGAGCAGTTCTTC. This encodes CASSFYTGGSYNEQFF.

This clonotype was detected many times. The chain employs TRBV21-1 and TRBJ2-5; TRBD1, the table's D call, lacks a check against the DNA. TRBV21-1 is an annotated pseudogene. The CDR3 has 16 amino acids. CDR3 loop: CVKARGGPSEEETQYF. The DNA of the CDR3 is TGTGTTAAAGCAAGGGGGGGTCCTTCGGAGGAAGAGACCCAGTACTTC.

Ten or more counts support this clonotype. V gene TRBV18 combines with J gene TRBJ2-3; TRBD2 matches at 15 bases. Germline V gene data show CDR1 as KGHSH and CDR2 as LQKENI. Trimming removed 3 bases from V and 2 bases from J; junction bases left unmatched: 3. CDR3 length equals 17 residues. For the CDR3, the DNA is TGTGCCAGCTCACCGGGACTAGCGGGAGGTTCCACAGATACGCAGTATTTT. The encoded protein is CASSPGLAGGSTDTQYF.

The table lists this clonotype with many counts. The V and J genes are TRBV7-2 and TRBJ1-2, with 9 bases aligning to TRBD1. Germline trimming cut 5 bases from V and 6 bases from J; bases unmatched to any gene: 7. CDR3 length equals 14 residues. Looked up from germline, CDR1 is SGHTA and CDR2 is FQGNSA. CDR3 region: CASSTGQGVHGYTF. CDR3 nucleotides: TGTGCCAGCAGCACGGGACAGGGTGTTCATGGCTACACCTTC.

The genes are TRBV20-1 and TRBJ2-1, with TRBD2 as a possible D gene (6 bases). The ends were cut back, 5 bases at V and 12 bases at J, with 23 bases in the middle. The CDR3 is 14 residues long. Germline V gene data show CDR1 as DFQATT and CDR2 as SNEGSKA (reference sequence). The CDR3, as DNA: TGCAGTGCTGAAAAGCCGGGACTCCGAGGGTGGCAGTTCTTC. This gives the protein CSAEKPGLRGWQFF.

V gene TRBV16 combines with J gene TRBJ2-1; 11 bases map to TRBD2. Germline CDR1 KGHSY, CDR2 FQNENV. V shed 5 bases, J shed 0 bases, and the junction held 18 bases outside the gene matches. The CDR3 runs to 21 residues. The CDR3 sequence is CASSSRLAGIGPASSYNEQFF. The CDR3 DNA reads TGTGCCAGCAGCTCAAGACTAGCGGGGATAGGTCCGGCTAGCTCCTACAATGAGCAGTTCTTC.

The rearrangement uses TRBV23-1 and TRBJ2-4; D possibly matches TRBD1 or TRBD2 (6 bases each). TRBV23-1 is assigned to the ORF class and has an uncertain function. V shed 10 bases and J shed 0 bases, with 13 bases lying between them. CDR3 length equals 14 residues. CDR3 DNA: TGCGCCATCCCCTCGGGGGCAGCCAAAAACATTCAGTACTTC. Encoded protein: CAIPSGAAKNIQYF.

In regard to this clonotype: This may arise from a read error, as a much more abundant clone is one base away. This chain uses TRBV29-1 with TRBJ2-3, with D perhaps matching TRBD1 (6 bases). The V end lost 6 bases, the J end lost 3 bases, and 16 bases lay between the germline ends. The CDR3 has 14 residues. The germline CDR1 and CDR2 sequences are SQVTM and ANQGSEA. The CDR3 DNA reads TGCAGCGTCATCCTTTCGACAGGAACAGATACGCAGTATTTT. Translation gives CSVILSTGTDTQYF.

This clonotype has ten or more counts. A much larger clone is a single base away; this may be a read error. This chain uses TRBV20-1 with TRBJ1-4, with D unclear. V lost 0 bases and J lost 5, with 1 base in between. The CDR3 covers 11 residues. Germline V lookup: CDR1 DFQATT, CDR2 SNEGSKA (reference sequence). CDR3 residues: CSARENEKLFF. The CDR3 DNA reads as TGCAGTGCTAGAGAGAATGAAAAACTGTTTTTT.

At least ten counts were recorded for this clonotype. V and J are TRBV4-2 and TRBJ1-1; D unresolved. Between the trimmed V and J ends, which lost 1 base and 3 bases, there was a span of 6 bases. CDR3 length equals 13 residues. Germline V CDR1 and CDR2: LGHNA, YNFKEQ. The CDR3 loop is CASSQAGDTEAFF. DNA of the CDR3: TGTGCCAGCAGCCAAGCTGGGGACACTGAAGCTTTCTTT.

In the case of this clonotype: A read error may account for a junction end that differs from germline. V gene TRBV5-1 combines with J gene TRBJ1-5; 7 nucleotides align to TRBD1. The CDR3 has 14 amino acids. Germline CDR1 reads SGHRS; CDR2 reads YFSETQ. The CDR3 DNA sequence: TGCGCCGGCAGTACAGGGGAGCGTAATCAGCCCCAGCATTTT. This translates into CAGSTGERNQPQHF.

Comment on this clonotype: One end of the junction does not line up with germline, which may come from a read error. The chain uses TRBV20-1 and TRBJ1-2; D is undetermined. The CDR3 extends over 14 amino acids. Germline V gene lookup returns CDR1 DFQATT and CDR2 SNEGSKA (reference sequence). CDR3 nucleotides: TGCAGTGCTAGAGATGGTAGAGATATCTATGGCGACACCTTC. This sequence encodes CSARDGRDIYGDTF.

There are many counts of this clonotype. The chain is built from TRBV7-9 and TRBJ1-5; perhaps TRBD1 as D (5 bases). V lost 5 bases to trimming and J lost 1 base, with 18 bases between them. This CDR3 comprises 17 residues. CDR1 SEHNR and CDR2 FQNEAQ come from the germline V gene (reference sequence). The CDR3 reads CASSPLPGQESNQPQHF. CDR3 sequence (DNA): TGTGCCAGCAGCCCCCTACCCGGACAAGAGAGCAATCAGCCCCAGCATTTT.

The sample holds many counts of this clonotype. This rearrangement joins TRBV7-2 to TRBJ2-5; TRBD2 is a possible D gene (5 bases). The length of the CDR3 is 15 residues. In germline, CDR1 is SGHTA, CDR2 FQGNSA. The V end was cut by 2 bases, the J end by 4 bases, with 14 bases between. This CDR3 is CASSLSVQGGETQYF. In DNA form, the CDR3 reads TGTGCCAGCAGCTTATCTGTTCAAGGAGGAGAGACCCAGTACTTC.

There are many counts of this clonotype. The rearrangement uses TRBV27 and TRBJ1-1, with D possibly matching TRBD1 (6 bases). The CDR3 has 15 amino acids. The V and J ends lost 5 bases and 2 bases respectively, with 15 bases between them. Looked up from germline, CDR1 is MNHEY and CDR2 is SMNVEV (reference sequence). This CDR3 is CASSPRGGANTEAFF. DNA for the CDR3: TGTGCCAGCAGTCCCCGAGGGGGGGCCAACACTGAAGCTTTCTTT.

The CDR3 region has the DNA TGCGCCAGCAGCCAAGGACTAGCGGGAGGGCTTTATGAGCAGTTCTTC. The encoded protein is CASSQGLAGGLYEQFF. V is TRBV4-1 and J is TRBJ2-1; TRBD2 matches 14 bases. V was pared by 1 base and J by 8 bases, with 4 bases of the junction left unmatched. The CDR3 is 16 residues long. Germline loops: CDR1 MGHRA, CDR2 YSYEKL.